This record concerns one T cell receptor (beta chain) sequence. The antigen is not known. The V gene end was trimmed by 5 bases and the J gene end by 4 bases; junction bases not matched to a gene: 11. Germline values: CDR1 SNHLY, CDR2 FYNNEI. This CDR3 has 17 amino acids. The data derive from a study of OX40 agonist ivuxolimab in advanced cancers. Regarding the study as a whole: Certain nonresponders additionally had low normalized T-cell clonal expansion. The CD4+ and CD8+ T cells in the blood had expanded clonally by week 6 at 0.1 to 3.0 mg/kg. The work left the antigen specificity of expanded peripheral T cells undetermined.

The table came from immunoSEQ multiplex PCR; TCRdb's copy has only in-frame clones and leaves some out. The table shows over 45,000 clones, with around four fifths occurring only once. J is TRBJ2-1 and V is TRBV2; 10 bases fit TRBD1. This clonotype originated in an adult with an advanced solid tumor such as melanoma, head and neck, liver or kidney cancer. The sequencing used CD4+ or CD8+ T cells sorted from blood, collected in a trial of the OX40 agonist ivuxolimab. The CDR3 nucleotides read TGTGCCAGCAGTCGAAACCCTGGGACAGGGGAGTACAATGAGCAGTTCTTC. Translating it yields CASSRNPGTGEYNEQFF. Full variable domain (missing parts from reference TRBV2 and TRBJ2-1): EPEVTQTPSHQVTQMGQEVILRCVPISNHLYFYWYRQILGQKVEFLVSFYNNEISEKSEIFDDQFSVERPDGSNFTLKIRSTKLEDSAMYFCASSRNPGTGEYNEQFFGPGTRLTVL.